One sample yielded the 17 T cell receptor beta chains listed below, sequenced in a study of blood T cell repertoires in COVID-19. Here immunoSEQ multiplex PCR was the method, and the copy in TCRdb shows in-frame clones only, minus some. The sample lists about 260,000 clones, less than 90% occurring once. Material: peripheral blood. The receptor source for this set is a man in his thirties or forties with active or convalescent COVID-19.

This rearrangement joins TRBV6-5 to TRBJ2-5; TRBD2 might be the D (6 bases). The V gene's germline CDR1 is MNHEY and CDR2 SVGAGI. Between the trimmed V and J ends, which lost 0 bases and 1 base, there was a span of 12 bases. This CDR3 has 16 amino acids. CDR3: CASSYSSSGLQETQYF. The CDR3 DNA sequence: TGTGCCAGCAGTTACTCGAGCTCGGGACTCCAAGAGACCCAGTACTTC.

The chain has TRBV9 and TRBJ2-2; D possibly corresponds to TRBD2 (5 bases). The CDR3 totals 14 residues. Germline V lookup: CDR1 SGDLS, CDR2 YYNGEE. V lost 0 bases to trimming and J lost 5 bases, with 8 bases between them. The CDR3 DNA sequence: TGTGCCAGCAGCGTAGTAACGGGGACCGGGGAGCTGTTTTTT. Translation gives CASSVVTGTGELFF.

The chain joins TRBV5-1 to TRBJ2-5, with TRBD2 identical over 7 bases. V shed 2 bases and J 4 bases; nucleotides not matched to a gene: 2. The germline V gene has CDR1 SGHRS and CDR2 YFSETQ. The CDR3 is 13 residues long. The CDR3 DNA reads as TGCGCCAGCAGCTTTAGCGGGCCAGAGACCCAGTACTTC. Translation gives CASSFSGPETQYF.

The V gene is TRBV7-2, the J gene TRBJ1-3; 7 nucleotides agree with TRBD1. With 5 bases clipped from V and 0 bases from J, the junction kept 7 bases outside the gene matches. This CDR3 contains 16 residues. Germline CDR1 is SGHTA and CDR2 is FQGNSA. CDR3 DNA sequence: TGTGCCAGCAGCATGACAGGGCCCCGCTCTGGAAACACCATATATTTT. It encodes CASSMTGPRSGNTIYF.

The rearrangement links TRBV5-1 to TRBJ2-3, with 8 bases aligning to TRBD1. CDR3 length: 15 amino acids. V dropped 2 bases and J dropped 1; count of bases not matched to a gene: 3. Germline lookup yields CDR1 SGHRS and CDR2 YFSETQ. The CDR3 loop reads CASSFQGARTDTQYF. The CDR3 bases are TGCGCCAGCAGCTTTCAGGGGGCCCGCACAGATACGCAGTATTTT.

This clone was recorded once. V and J are TRBV7-2 and TRBJ2-1, with D perhaps matching TRBD2 (5 bases). The V end lost 3 bases, the J end lost 4 bases, and 10 bases lay between the germline ends. Looked up from germline, CDR1 is SGHTA and CDR2 is FQGNSA. The CDR3 length is 14 residues. In DNA, the CDR3 is TGTGCCAGCAGCTTCGGCCTAGCTTACAATGAGCAGTTCTTC. Encoded protein: CASSFGLAYNEQFF.

The V call is TRBV10-2, the J call TRBJ2-7; perhaps TRBD2 as D (5 bases). Trimming left V 7 bases short and J 1 base short, with 8 bases between. CDR1 and CDR2 (germline): WSHSY, SAAADI. CDR3 size: 12 residues. The CDR3 bases are TGCGCCAGCACGACGGGATCCTACGAGCAGTACTTC. It is translated as CASTTGSYEQYF.

The V gene is TRBV2, the J gene TRBJ1-1; a possible D gene is TRBD1 (5 bases). CDR1 is SNHLY, CDR2 FYNNEI, per germline. The CDR3 contains 15 residues. V was trimmed by 8 bases and J by 1 base, leaving 17 bases between them. The CDR3 nucleotides read TGTGCCAGCTTGACAGCCCTGCGAACGAACACTGAAGCTTTCTTT. Amino acids: CASLTALRTNTEAFF.

V and J are TRBV11-3 and TRBJ2-7, with D possibly TRBD1 on 6 matching bases. V was trimmed by 3 bases and J by 2 bases, leaving 14 bases between them. The CDR3 runs to 15 residues. CDR1 is SGHNT and CDR2 is YENEEA in the germline V gene. As DNA, the CDR3 is TGTGCCAGCAGCTTGGGGGCAGTAGCCACCTACGAGCAGTACTTC. It is translated as CASSLGAVATYEQYF. The full variable domain, completed using reference TRBV11-3 and TRBJ2-7, is EAGVVQSPRYKIIEKKQPVAFWCNPISGHNTLYWYLQNLGQGPELLIRYENEEAVDDSQLPKDRFSAERLKGVDSTLKIQPAELGDSAVYLCASSLGAVATYEQYFGPGTRLTVT.

This chain uses TRBV12-3 or TRBV12-4 with TRBJ1-5; D remains unclear. The CDR3 spans 12 residues. Deletions cut 3 bases from V and 4 bases from J, with 4 bases between. Here the CDR3 DNA reads TGTGCCAGCAGTTTCGGGAATCAGCCCCAGCATTTT. Translated, it gives CASSFGNQPQHF.

This sequence joins TRBV29-1 and TRBJ2-1, with 10 bases identical to TRBD1. Germline trimming cut 5 bases from V and 3 bases from J; bases unmatched to any gene: 4. This CDR3 is 14 amino acids long. CDR1 SQVTM and CDR2 ANQGSEA come from the germline V gene. The CDR3 here is CSVLDRGLYNEQFF. The CDR3 DNA reads as TGCAGCGTTCTAGACAGGGGGCTCTACAATGAGCAGTTCTTC.

The rearrangement links TRBV11-2 to TRBJ2-1; 7 bases align to TRBD2. The CDR3 is made up of 13 amino acids. Germline V CDR1 and CDR2: SGHAT, FQNNGV. With 3 bases clipped from V and 6 bases from J, the junction kept 2 bases outside the gene matches. The CDR3 nucleotides read TGTGCCAGCAGCTTGGGGAGGGGCAATGAGCAGTTCTTC. Translated, it gives CASSLGRGNEQFF.

The rearrangement joins TRBV4-1 to TRBJ1-1, with 7 bases fitting TRBD1. Germline assignment: CDR1 MGHRA and CDR2 YSYEKL. The CDR3 covers 15 residues. The V gene end was trimmed by 1 base and the J gene end by 4 bases; junction bases not matched to a gene: 6. The CDR3 here is CASSQAPDRSTEAFF. For the CDR3, the DNA is TGCGCCAGCAGCCAAGCCCCGGACAGGTCCACTGAAGCTTTCTTT.

The rearrangement joins TRBV15 to TRBJ1-6, with 7 bases that match TRBD1. The CDR3 consists of 15 residues. CDR1 LNHNV and CDR2 YYDKDF come from the germline V gene (reference sequence). Losses at the gene ends were 5 bases for V and 7 bases for J; bases not matched to a gene: 8. CDR3 residues: CATSLRGGGNSPLHF. The CDR3 DNA is TGTGCCACCAGCCTCCGAGGGGGCGGAAATTCACCCCTCCACTTT.

Written as DNA, the CDR3 is TGTGCCAGCAGCTACGGTCAGGAACAGGTTAACTATGGCTACACCTTC. Its translation is CASSYGQEQVNYGYTF. This chain joins TRBV5-5 and TRBJ1-2, with D possibly matching TRBD1 (5 bases). V lost 3 bases and J lost 1, with 16 bases in between. The V gene's germline CDR1 is SGHKS and CDR2 YYEKEE (reference sequence). This CDR3 has 16 amino acids.

The table lists this clone with a few counts. Other nucleotide sequences from this sample produce the same CDR3. The rearrangement links TRBV29-1 to TRBJ1-3; 11 nucleotides agree with TRBD1. The V gene end was trimmed by 6 bases and the J gene end by 2 bases; junction bases not matched to a gene: 0. CDR3 size: 13 residues. Looked up from germline, CDR1 is SQVTM and CDR2 is ANQGSEA. The CDR3 nucleotides are TGCAGCGTGGGACAGGGGGCTGGAAACACCATATATTTT. This translates into CSVGQGAGNTIYF. The variable domain in full, with the rest retrieved from reference TRBV29-1 and TRBJ1-3, is SAVISQKPSRDICQRGTSLTIQCQVDSQVTMMFWYRQQPGQSLTLIATANQGSEATYESGFVIDKFPISRPNLTFSTLTVSNMSPEDSSIYLCSVGQGAGNTIYFGEGSWLTVV.

This clone was detected only once. The CDR3 loop reads CAIRGPLAGYQETQYF. The CDR3 nucleotides read TGTGCCATCCGGGGGCCGCTAGCGGGTTACCAAGAGACCCAGTACTTC. V and J are TRBV7-6 and TRBJ2-5; TRBD2 aligns across 8 bases. Germline loops: CDR1 SGHVS, CDR2 FNYEAQ. V gave up 10 bases and J gave up 0 bases; unmatched junction bases: 13. The CDR3 covers 16 residues.